This T cell receptor (beta chain) was retrieved from a study of CD8 T cells in ankylosing spondylitis. The study's findings and limits: The study looked at matched synovial fluid samples from ankylosing spondylitis patients. Disease-linked clones were reported to be significantly enriched there. Prior work had noted some motif variants in reactive arthritis blood and synovial fluid. A motif in TCR beta, a set of about 8 highly homologous variants, appeared characteristic of ankylosing spondylitis blood. Disease-linked clones bore a CD8+ phenotype, appearing relatively rarely in peripheral blood.

The TCR beta libraries were generated through quantitative 5'-RACE incorporating molecular barcodes. Via MiXCR, TCRdb re-called the 5' RACE reads, giving one row per CDR3 protein. The top ten hold roughly 0.51% of the sample, which has hundreds of thousands of distinct CDR3 sequences, 10% to 15% seen once. Comment on this clonotype: The antigen is unknown.

This receptor was taken from a male donor with ankylosing spondylitis. Sequencing was performed on blood, either unsorted or a sorted T cell fraction (not recorded which).

CDR3 loop: CASSLIWAQGGVSYEQYF. CDR3 nucleotide sequence: TGTGCCAGCAGTCTTATATGGGCCCAGGGGGGCGTCTCCTACGAGCAGTACTTC. The J gene is TRBJ2-7, the V gene TRBV6-1, with TRBD1 as a possible D gene (7 bases). This CDR3 has 18 amino acids. CDR1 MNHNS and CDR2 SASEGT come from the germline V gene. V dropped 5 bases and J dropped 0 bases, with 23 bases sitting between them.